The 24 T cell receptor beta chains below all came from one sample that was sequenced in a study of cytomegalovirus exposure and HLA in healthy donors. Repertoires were generated with immunoSEQ multiplex PCR, while TCRdb's copy carries only in-frame clones and drops some. The sample lists 200,000 to 300,000 clones, 90% occurring once. The sample consisted of PBMCs. The receptors were gathered from a woman aged 25 to 39 in good health and CMV-seronegative.

The chain links TRBV5-1 to TRBJ2-5; D unclear. This CDR3 contains 14 residues. CDR1 and CDR2 from the germline V gene are SGHRS and YFSETQ. The germline V and J ends were trimmed by 0 bases and 2 bases, with 8 bases remaining between them. Here the CDR3 reads CASSLGAFQETQYF. The CDR3 DNA reads as TGCGCCAGCAGCTTGGGGGCGTTTCAAGAGACCCAGTACTTC.

This chain uses TRBV9 with TRBJ2-1; 12 nucleotides match TRBD2. This CDR3 comprises 17 residues. The V segment lost 4 bases and the J segment 5 bases; nucleotides outside the gene matches: 10. Germline V lookup: CDR1 SGDLS, CDR2 YYNGEE. CDR3 amino acids: CASSSRTSGNLDNEQFF. Here the CDR3 DNA reads TGTGCCAGCAGCTCCAGGACTAGCGGGAATTTAGACAATGAGCAGTTCTTC.

The chain uses TRBV7-2 and TRBJ2-7; 8 positions match TRBD2. The V and J ends lost 3 bases and 3 bases, in that order; junction bases with no gene match: 7. The germline V gene encodes CDR1 SGHTA and CDR2 FQGNSA. The CDR3 is 15 amino acids. Written as DNA, the CDR3 is TGTGCCAGCAGCTTTAAAGCGGGAGCCAACTACGAGCAGTACTTC. Translating it yields CASSFKAGANYEQYF.

This chain links TRBV7-9 with TRBJ2-7; TRBD2 is a possible D gene (6 bases). This CDR3 is built from 15 residues. Germline V gives CDR1 SEHNR, CDR2 FQNEAQ (reference sequence). Deletions cut 5 bases from V and 3 bases from J, with 17 bases between. The CDR3 region has the DNA TGTGCCAGCAGCAGACGGGACTCCAGGGACTACGAGCAGTACTTC. It specifies CASSRRDSRDYEQYF.

V gene TRBV28 combines with J gene TRBJ2-1, with D possibly being TRBD2 (6 bases). V was clipped by 1 base and J by 4 bases, with 11 bases between them. The CDR3 extends over 15 amino acids. CDR1 is MDHEN and CDR2 is SYDVKM in the germline V gene. CDR3 nucleotide sequence: TGTGCCAGCAGTTTATTGGGGGGTCGGTACAATGAGCAGTTCTTC. It is translated as CASSLLGGRYNEQFF.

This clone turned up a few times. The rearrangement uses TRBV5-1 and TRBJ1-1, with D perhaps TRBD1 (5 bases). The V and J ends lost 4 bases and 1 base respectively, with 11 bases between them. CDR1 and CDR2 from the germline V gene are SGHRS and YFSETQ. CDR3 length equals 14 residues. CDR3 sequence (DNA): TGCGCCAGCAGCCGGGCCGGGACGAACACTGAAGCTTTCTTT. Translated, it gives CASSRAGTNTEAFF.

This rearrangement joins TRBV7-2 to TRBJ2-1, with TRBD2 identical over 11 bases. The CDR3 is 15 amino acids. The ends lost 3 bases at V and 4 bases at J; junction bases unmatched: 2. Germline CDR1 SGHTA, CDR2 FQGNSA. This chain's CDR3 is CASSFTSGRYNEQFF. The DNA of the CDR3 is TGTGCCAGCAGCTTTACTAGCGGGAGATACAATGAGCAGTTCTTC.

The V and J genes are TRBV7-9 and TRBJ2-3; either TRBD1 or TRBD2 may supply D (5 bases each). CDR1 and CDR2 (germline): SEHNR, FQNEAQ (reference sequence). The CDR3 consists of 14 residues. V dropped 4 bases and J dropped 1 base, with 9 bases sitting between them. The CDR3 is CASSSVGGTDTQYF. As DNA, the CDR3 is TGTGCCAGCAGCTCGGTGGGGGGCACAGATACGCAGTATTTT.

This chain links TRBV14 with TRBJ2-7; perhaps TRBD1 as D (6 bases). The CDR3 has 16 residues. Trimming cost V 4 bases and J 2 bases, with 18 bases left between them. Germline CDR1 reads SGHDN; CDR2 reads FVKESK. CDR3 bases: TGTGCCAGCAGCCCACTCCCCAGGGACAACCCCTACGAGCAGTACTTC. It codes for CASSPLPRDNPYEQYF.

The rearrangement uses TRBV4-3 and TRBJ2-7; TRBD1 matches at 9 bases. Trimming at V came to 1 base and at J to 2 bases, leaving 0 bases not matched to a gene. The CDR3 spans 14 residues. Germline assignment: CDR1 LGHNA and CDR2 YSLEER. CDR3: CASSQGDRAYEQYF. The DNA for the CDR3 is TGCGCCAGCAGCCAAGGGGACAGGGCCTACGAGCAGTACTTC.

This chain links TRBV7-2 with TRBJ2-3; the D gene is possibly TRBD2 (7 bases). V was cut by 0 bases and J by 4 bases, with 11 bases left in between. The CDR3 length is 15 residues. Germline-derived CDR1 and CDR2 are SGHTA and FQGNSA. Written as DNA, the CDR3 is TGTGCCAGCAGCTTAGCGATAGGGGGGGCAGATACGCAGTATTTT. Translation gives CASSLAIGGADTQYF.

The V and J genes are TRBV15 and TRBJ2-7; D may be TRBD2 (6 bases). The CDR3 covers 13 residues. Deletions cut 0 bases from V and 5 bases from J, with 8 bases between. CDR1 is LNHNV, CDR2 YYDKDF, per germline (reference sequence). The chain's CDR3 is CATSREGGNEQYF. The CDR3 nucleotides read TGTGCCACCAGCAGAGAGGGGGGAAACGAGCAGTACTTC.

The rearrangement links TRBV27 to TRBJ2-7, with 7 nucleotides matching TRBD1. V shed 2 bases and J 4 bases; nucleotides not matched to a gene: 8. The germline V gene encodes CDR1 MNHEY and CDR2 SMNVEV (reference sequence). CDR3 length: 15 amino acids. CDR3: CASSLPGQAMYEQYF. In DNA, the CDR3 is TGTGCCAGCAGTTTACCAGGACAGGCCATGTACGAGCAGTACTTC.

V is TRBV5-6 and J is TRBJ2-7, with D perhaps given as TRBD1 or TRBD2 (5 bases each). The V gene's germline CDR1 is SGHDT and CDR2 YYEEEE. The CDR3 is 14 residues long. V lost 0 bases, J lost 4 bases, and 11 bases lay in between. CDR3 bases: TGTGCCAGCAGCTTGGTCTTCGAGGGGTACGAGCAGTACTTC. Residues: CASSLVFEGYEQYF.

This chain links TRBV4-3 with TRBJ2-5; 7 bases match TRBD1. Trimming removed 2 bases from V and 2 bases from J; junction bases left unmatched: 8. Germline CDR1 LGHNA, CDR2 YSLEER. This CDR3 region has 16 residues. This CDR3 reads CASSQTGEGGQETQYF. CDR3 bases: TGCGCCAGCAGCCAAACAGGGGAAGGGGGTCAAGAGACCCAGTACTTC.

This sequence joins TRBV5-1 and TRBJ2-2; a weak D match, TRBD1 (5 bases). The V end was cut by 1 base, the J end by 1 base, with 8 bases between. The germline CDR1 and CDR2 sequences are SGHRS and YFSETQ. This CDR3 is built from 15 residues. CDR3 in amino acids: CASSLLGQNTGELFF. The CDR3 DNA reads TGCGCCAGCAGCTTGTTAGGACAGAACACCGGGGAGCTGTTTTTT.

V usage is TRBV15 and J usage is TRBJ2-2; D gene unclear. The V end was cut by 0 bases, the J end by 1 base, with 12 bases between. CDR3 size: 17 residues. Looked up from germline, CDR1 is LNHNV and CDR2 is YYDKDF (reference sequence). The CDR3 region has the DNA TGTGCCACCAGCAGAGATAGGACGGCTGGGAACACCGGGGAGCTGTTTTTT. This codes for CATSRDRTAGNTGELFF. The full variable domain, with the rest looked up from reference TRBV15 and TRBJ2-2, is DAMVIQNPRYQVTQFGKPVTLSCSQTLNHNVMYWYQQKSSQAPKLLFHYYDKDFNNEADTPDNFQSRRPNTSFCFLDIRSPGLGDTAMYLCATSRDRTAGNTGELFFGEGSRLTVL.

This chain connects TRBV7-3 to TRBJ2-7, with 7 positions matching TRBD1. The CDR3 is made up of 13 amino acids. Germline V gives CDR1 SGHTA, CDR2 FQGTGA. V shed 4 bases and J 3 bases; nucleotides not matched to a gene: 3. CDR3 sequence reads: CASSWAGGYEQYF. CDR3 nucleotide sequence: TGTGCCAGCAGCTGGGCAGGGGGCTACGAGCAGTACTTC.

The chain uses TRBV9 and TRBJ2-1; 10 bases fit TRBD2. The CDR3 is 16 amino acids. Germline CDR1 and CDR2: SGDLS and YYNGEE. V dropped 0 bases and J dropped 0; count of bases not matched to a gene: 0. Here the CDR3 DNA reads TGTGCCAGCAGCGTAGTAGCGGGAGGCTCCTACAATGAGCAGTTCTTC. It yields the protein CASSVVAGGSYNEQFF. The variable domain in full, completed from reference TRBV9 and TRBJ2-1, reads DSGVTQTPKHLITATGQRVTLRCSPRSGDLSVYWYQQSLDQGLQFLIQYYNGEERAKGNILERFSAQQFPDLHSELNLSSLELGDSALYFCASSVVAGGSYNEQFFGPGTRLTVL.

The sample holds a few counts of this clone. As DNA, the CDR3 is TGCAGCGCGTCGGACGGCGGATTCTACACCTTC. This codes for CSASDGGFYTF. The chain uses TRBV29-1 and TRBJ1-2; D is ambiguous. The V end lost 7 bases, the J end lost 10 bases, and 16 bases lay between the germline ends. CDR1 is SQVTM and CDR2 is ANQGSEA in the germline V gene. The CDR3 sequence is 11 residues long.

This CDR3 is CASSTSGQNPTYEQYF. The DNA of the CDR3 is TGTGCCAGCTCAACTAGCGGCCAGAACCCCACCTACGAGCAGTACTTC. V gene TRBV27 combines with J gene TRBJ2-7; 8 nucleotides align to TRBD2. The CDR3 length is 16 residues. CDR1 is MNHEY, CDR2 SMNVEV, per germline (reference sequence). The junction had 14 bases not matched to a gene; V was cut back by 8 bases and J by 2 bases.

V and J are TRBV29-1 and TRBJ2-2; TRBD2 might be the D (7 bases). Trimming shortened V by 3 bases and J by 6 bases, and 14 bases separated the two germline ends. Germline CDR1 SQVTM, CDR2 ANQGSEA. This CDR3 spans 14 amino acids. The CDR3 nucleotides are TGCAGCGTTGACGCGGGAGAGGGGGCCGGGGAGCTGTTTTTT. The encoded protein is CSVDAGEGAGELFF.

The chain couples TRBV5-4 to TRBJ2-7, with unresolved D. Germline CDR1 reads SGHNT; CDR2 reads YYREEE (reference sequence). The CDR3 runs to 15 residues. V lost 4 bases to trimming and J lost 3 bases, with 17 bases between them. CDR3 sequence reads: CASSPQTGPYYEQYF. The CDR3 coding sequence is TGTGCCAGCAGCCCCCAAACTGGACCGTACTACGAGCAGTACTTC.

The chain recombines TRBV30 with TRBJ1-1; TRBD1 matches at 8 bases. The CDR3 extends over 13 amino acids. Germline CDR1 and CDR2: GTSNPN and SVGIG (reference sequence). V gave up 4 bases and J gave up 1 base; unmatched junction bases: 2. CDR3 DNA sequence: TGTGCCTGGAACAGGGGGGGGAACACTGAAGCTTTCTTT. Encoded protein: CAWNRGGNTEAFF. Based on the CDR3 plus reference TRBV30 and TRBJ1-1, the full variable domain is SQTIHQWPATLVQPVGSPLSLECTVEGTSNPNLYWYRQAAGRGLQLLFYSVGIGQISSEVPQNLSASRPQDRQFILSSKKLLLSDSGFYLCAWNRGGNTEAFFGQGTRLTVV.